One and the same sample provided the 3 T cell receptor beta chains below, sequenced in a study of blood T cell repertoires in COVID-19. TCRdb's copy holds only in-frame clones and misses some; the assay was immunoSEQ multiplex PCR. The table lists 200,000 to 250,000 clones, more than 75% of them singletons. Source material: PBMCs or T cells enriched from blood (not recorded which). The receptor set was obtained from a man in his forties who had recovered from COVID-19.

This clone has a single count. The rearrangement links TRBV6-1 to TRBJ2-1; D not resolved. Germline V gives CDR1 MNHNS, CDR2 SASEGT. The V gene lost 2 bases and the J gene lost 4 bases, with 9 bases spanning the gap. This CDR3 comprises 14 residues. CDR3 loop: CASSELTEYNEQFF. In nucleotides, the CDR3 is TGTGCCAGCAGTGAACTCACAGAATACAATGAGCAGTTCTTC.

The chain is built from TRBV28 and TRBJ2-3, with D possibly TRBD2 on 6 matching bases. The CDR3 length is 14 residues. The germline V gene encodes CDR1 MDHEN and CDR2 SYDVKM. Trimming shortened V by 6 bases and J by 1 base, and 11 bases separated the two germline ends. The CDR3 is CASSRGGGTDTQYF. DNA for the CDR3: TGTGCCAGCAGCCGCGGAGGGGGCACAGATACGCAGTATTTT.

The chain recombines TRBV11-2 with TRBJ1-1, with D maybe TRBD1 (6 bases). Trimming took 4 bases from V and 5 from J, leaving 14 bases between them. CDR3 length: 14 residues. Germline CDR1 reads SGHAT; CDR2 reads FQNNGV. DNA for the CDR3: TGTGCCAGCAGCTCCAGCCAGGGGAAGACTGAAGCTTTCTTT. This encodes CASSSSQGKTEAFF.